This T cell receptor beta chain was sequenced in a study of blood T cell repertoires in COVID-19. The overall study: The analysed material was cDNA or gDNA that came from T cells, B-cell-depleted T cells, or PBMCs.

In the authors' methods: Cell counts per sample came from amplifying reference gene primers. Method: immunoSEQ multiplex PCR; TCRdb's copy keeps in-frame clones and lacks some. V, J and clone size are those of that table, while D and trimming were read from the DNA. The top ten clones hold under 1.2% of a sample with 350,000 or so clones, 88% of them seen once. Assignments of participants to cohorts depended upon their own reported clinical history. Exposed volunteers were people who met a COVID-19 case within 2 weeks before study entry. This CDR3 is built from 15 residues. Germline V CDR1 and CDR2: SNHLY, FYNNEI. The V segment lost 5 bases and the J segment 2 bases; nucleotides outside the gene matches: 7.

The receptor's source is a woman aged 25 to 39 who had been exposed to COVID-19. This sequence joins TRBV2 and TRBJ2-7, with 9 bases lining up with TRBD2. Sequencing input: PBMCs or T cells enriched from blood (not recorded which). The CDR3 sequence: CASSTLAGDPYEQYF. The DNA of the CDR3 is TGTGCCAGCAGTACTTTAGCGGGAGATCCCTACGAGCAGTACTTC.